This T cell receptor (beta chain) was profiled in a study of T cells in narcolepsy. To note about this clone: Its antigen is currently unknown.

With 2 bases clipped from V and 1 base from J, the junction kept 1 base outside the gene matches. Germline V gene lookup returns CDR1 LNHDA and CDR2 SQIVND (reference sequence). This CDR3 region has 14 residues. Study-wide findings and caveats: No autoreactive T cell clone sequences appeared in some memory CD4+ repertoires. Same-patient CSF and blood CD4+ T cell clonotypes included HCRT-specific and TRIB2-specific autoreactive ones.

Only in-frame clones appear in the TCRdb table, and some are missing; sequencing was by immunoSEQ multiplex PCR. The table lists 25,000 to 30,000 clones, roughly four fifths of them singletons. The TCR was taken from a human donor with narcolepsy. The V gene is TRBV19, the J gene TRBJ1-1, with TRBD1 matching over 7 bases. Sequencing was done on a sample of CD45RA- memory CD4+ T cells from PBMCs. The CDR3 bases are TGTGCCAGTAGTATAACAGGGGCGAACACTGAAGCTTTCTTT. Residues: CASSITGANTEAFF.